The sequence of this T cell receptor (beta chain) was determined in a study of early T cells in non-severe SARS-CoV-2 infection. This clonotype was seen a few times. Its antigen is currently unknown. Individual cDNA molecules were tagged with unique molecular identifiers. TCRdb fed the 5' RACE reads into MiXCR, producing one record per CDR3 protein. This table has tens of thousands of distinct CDR3 sequences, 14% appearing once. Findings of the study overall: Anti-spike CD8 specificities were favored by VDJdb matching, whose results missed private and CD4 specificities.

Sequences were obtained from whole blood. This TCR came from an adult who was a healthcare worker with PCR-confirmed SARS-CoV-2 infection or an uninfected control (not recorded which).

The CDR3 coding sequence is TGTGCCAGCAGCCAAGAGCTTGGAAGACGGACCTACGAGCAGTACTTC. Translating gives CASSQELGRRTYEQYF. This chain joins TRBV3-1 and TRBJ2-7; D not certain. CDR1 and CDR2 (germline): LGHDT, YNNKEL (reference sequence). Trimming took 0 bases from V and 2 from J, leaving 14 bases between them. The CDR3 sequence is 16 residues long.